This T cell receptor (beta chain) was captured by sequencing in a study of a mutant IDH1 vaccine in newly diagnosed glioma. Study overall: Treated patients had a mean age of 40.4 years and a sex split that was around 60% male and roughly 38% female.

Germline lookup yields CDR1 SQVTM and CDR2 ANQGSEA. The length of the CDR3 is 13 residues. V shed 6 bases and J shed 4 bases, with 14 bases lying between them. The time point was: baseline, week 1 (first vaccination visit). Treatment noted: pre-vaccination baseline after standard-of-care therapy. Donor diagnoses consisted of new WHO grade 3 or 4 IDH1-mutant, ATRX-lost astrocytomas. Some clones are missing from TCRdb's copy, which holds only in-frame ones; the method was immunoSEQ multiplex PCR. The sample shows 65,000 to 70,000 clones, around four fifths of them seen only once. This TCR was sampled from a woman aged 18-29 years with glioma. Some clones in this sample may be carry-over from other donors' samples. This chain uses TRBV29-1 with TRBJ2-3; D gene ambiguous. This specimen was peripheral blood mononuclear cells (PBMCs), taken from a glioma patient treated with radiotherapy, temozolomide or both. This chain's CDR3 is CSVAPGRADTQYF. The CDR3 bases are TGCAGCGTCGCTCCGGGTCGGGCAGATACGCAGTATTTT.